A selection of T cell receptor beta chains follows, all from one sample in a study of cytomegalovirus exposure and HLA in healthy donors. Assay: immunoSEQ multiplex PCR; the TCRdb copy retains only in-frame clones and omits some. This table has some 110,000 clones, 60% to 80% appearing once. The sequenced sample was PBMCs. The origin of the receptors is a female donor in good health and CMV-seronegative. Each CDR3 is given with its conserved first and last residue. The D gene is left open where the match is weak. Size values are once, few and many counts, or a class for expanded clones, and some rows have none.

cdr3_nt: TGTGCCAGTAGTATACAGGGTAATGAAAAACTGTTTTTT
cdr3_aa: CASSIQGNEKLFF
d_call: .
v_call: TRBV19
clone_size: few
j_call: TRBJ1-4

cdr3_nt: TGTGCCAGCAGGGAACAGGGGGCTGCTGAAGCTTTCTTT
cdr3_aa: CASREQGAAEAFF
d_call: TRBD1
v_call: TRBV2
clone_size: .
j_call: TRBJ1-1

cdr3_nt: TGCGCCAGCTGTCCCGGCTTAGGCGGGAGGGCCGGTCCCTACGAGCAGTACTTC
cdr3_aa: CASCPGLGGRAGPYEQYF
d_call: TRBD2
v_call: TRBV5-1
clone_size: .
j_call: TRBJ2-7

cdr3_nt: TGTGCCTGGAGTAATGAGGGAAAGAACTATGGCTACACCTTC
cdr3_aa: CAWSNEGKNYGYTF
d_call: .
v_call: TRBV30
clone_size: .
j_call: TRBJ1-2

cdr3_nt: TGTGCCTATTCAACTCAAGCGGGAGGGAGTGTTGAGACCCAGTACTTC
cdr3_aa: CAYSTQAGGSVETQYF
d_call: TRBD2
v_call: TRBV30
clone_size: few
j_call: TRBJ2-5

cdr3_nt: TGTGCCAGCAGTTACCGGAGACCCAGGGACAGCTATGGCTACACCTTC
cdr3_aa: CASSYRRPRDSYGYTF
d_call: TRBD1
v_call: TRBV6-5
clone_size: .
j_call: TRBJ1-2

cdr3_nt: TGCAGCGTCCGGGGGGGACTTTCCTACGAGCAGTACTTC
cdr3_aa: CSVRGGLSYEQYF
d_call: TRBD2
v_call: TRBV29-1
clone_size: .
j_call: TRBJ2-7

cdr3_nt: TGCAGCGAGAAAACCCGGGACAGGGGGGCAAGCTCCTACGAGCAGTACTTC
cdr3_aa: CSEKTRDRGASSYEQYF
d_call: TRBD1
v_call: TRBV29-1
clone_size: few
j_call: TRBJ2-7

cdr3_nt: TGTGCCTGGAACAGCGGACTACGTGAGCAGTTCTTC
cdr3_aa: CAWNSGLREQFF
d_call: .
v_call: TRBV30
clone_size: .
j_call: TRBJ2-1

cdr3_nt: TGCGCCAGCAGCTTGGAAGCAGGGGGCTCCTACGAGCAGTACTTC
cdr3_aa: CASSLEAGGSYEQYF
d_call: TRBD1
v_call: TRBV5-1
clone_size: .
j_call: TRBJ2-7

cdr3_nt: TGTGCCAGCAGTGAATATCCGCGGGGACCCGGGAAGGAGCAGTACTTC
cdr3_aa: CASSEYPRGPGKEQYF
d_call: .
v_call: TRBV25-1
clone_size: .
j_call: TRBJ2-7

cdr3_nt: TGTGCCAGCAGAAACAGGGGGCCCCGTGGCTACACCTTC
cdr3_aa: CASRNRGPRGYTF
d_call: TRBD1
v_call: TRBV6-5
clone_size: .
j_call: TRBJ1-2

cdr3_nt: TGCGCCAGCAGCACCGGACTAGCGGGAACCGAGCAGTACTTC
cdr3_aa: CASSTGLAGTEQYF
d_call: TRBD2
v_call: TRBV5-1
clone_size: .
j_call: TRBJ2-7

cdr3_nt: TGTGCCATCAGTGCCAGCGGCGGGACTAGCGGACTCTACAATGAGCAGTTCTTC
cdr3_aa: CAISASGGTSGLYNEQFF
d_call: TRBD2
v_call: TRBV10-3
clone_size: .
j_call: TRBJ2-1

cdr3_nt: TGCGCCAGCAGCCCGGCCCTAGCGGAGACCCAGTACTTC
cdr3_aa: CASSPALAETQYF
d_call: .
v_call: TRBV5-1
clone_size: .
j_call: TRBJ2-5

cdr3_nt: TGCGCCAGCAGCTTGGGGGGACAGGGCCTCTCCTATAATTCACCCCTCCACTTT
cdr3_aa: CASSLGGQGLSYNSPLHF
d_call: TRBD1
v_call: TRBV5-1
clone_size: .
j_call: TRBJ1-6

cdr3_nt: TGTGCCAGCAGCATAGGACTAGCGGGAGAAAGGGATACGCAGTATTTT
cdr3_aa: CASSIGLAGERDTQYF
d_call: TRBD2
v_call: TRBV11-2
clone_size: .
j_call: TRBJ2-3

cdr3_nt: TGTGCCAGCAGCGTAGGCGGCGGGAGGACCTACAATGAGCAGTTCTTC
cdr3_aa: CASSVGGGRTYNEQFF
d_call: TRBD2
v_call: TRBV9
clone_size: .
j_call: TRBJ2-1

cdr3_nt: TGTGCCAGCAGCCTCTTTTTGGGGGGGGCGCGAGGTGAAGCTTTCTTT
cdr3_aa: CASSLFLGGARGEAFF
d_call: .
v_call: TRBV27
clone_size: .
j_call: TRBJ1-1

cdr3_nt: TGTGCCAGCAGGACTGATTCACCCCTCCACTTT
cdr3_aa: CASRTDSPLHF
d_call: .
v_call: TRBV2
clone_size: .
j_call: TRBJ1-6

cdr3_nt: TGTGCCAGCAGCGGAGGGACAGGGGGCAACACTGAAGCTTTCTTT
cdr3_aa: CASSGGTGGNTEAFF
d_call: TRBD1
v_call: TRBV9
clone_size: .
j_call: TRBJ1-1

cdr3_nt: TGCGCCAGCAGTGGCTCTTCGGGTTCCTACGAGCAGTACTTC
cdr3_aa: CASSGSSGSYEQYF
d_call: .
v_call: TRBV10-2
clone_size: .
j_call: TRBJ2-7

cdr3_nt: TGCGCCAGCAGCTTGAGTTCTAGCGGCCAAGAGACCCAGTACTTC
cdr3_aa: CASSLSSSGQETQYF
d_call: TRBD2
v_call: TRBV5-1
clone_size: .
j_call: TRBJ2-5